These 8 T cell receptor beta chains were all obtained from the same sample, sequenced in a study of spatial heterogeneity in lung cancer. The time point was: sample taken at primary tumor resection. No antigen is known for these receptors. Study-wide findings and caveats: Intratumoral expanded alpha and beta TCR counts were found to track tumor mutation counts.

TCRdb re-called the 5' RACE reads through MiXCR, storing one row per CDR3 protein. This sample has approximately 15,000 distinct CDR3 sequences, with 6.2% found just once. The sample was lung tumor tissue, taken at surgery. Receptors were obtained from a male donor with early-stage non-small cell lung cancer.

This clonotype was detected ten times or more. This beta chain came through as a stray read in a library set up for alpha chains, and its size says little. The J gene is TRBJ1-4, the V gene TRBV20-1, with 9 bases fitting TRBD1. The trim removed 3 bases at V and 8 bases at J, leaving 10 bases unmatched. Germline CDR1 DFQATT, CDR2 SNEGSKA (reference sequence). The CDR3 spans 15 residues. CDR3 protein: CSARGTGSVREKLFF. The DNA of the CDR3 is TGCAGTGCTAGGGGGACAGGGTCTGTTCGGGAAAAACTGTTTTTT.

In its sample, this clonotype was seen many times. Within a library made for alpha chains, this beta chain is off target, and its count is uninformative. The rearrangement joins TRBV28 to TRBJ1-5; 9 positions agree with TRBD1. J was trimmed by 4 bases and V by 6 bases; bases with no gene match: 4. This CDR3 is 14 amino acids long. CDR1 MDHEN and CDR2 SYDVKM come from the germline V gene. The chain's CDR3 is CASSGGTGNQPQHF. The CDR3 DNA follows: TGTGCCAGCAGCGGTGGGACAGGGAATCAGCCCCAGCATTTT.

This clonotype was seen at least ten times. Because the library targeted alpha chains, this beta chain is an off-target read whose size means little. This chain uses TRBV6-5 with TRBJ1-2; 12 nucleotides align to TRBD1. The V segment lost 6 bases and the J segment 4 bases; nucleotides outside the gene matches: 12. This CDR3 is built from 17 residues. Germline V lookup: CDR1 MNHEY, CDR2 SVGAGI. The CDR3 is CASSPTSGTGGAYGYTF. DNA of the CDR3: TGTGCCAGCAGCCCCACCTCCGGGACAGGGGGCGCCTATGGCTACACCTTC.

As concerns this clonotype: This beta chain turned up in a library designed for alpha chains; as an off-target read, its abundance says little. The chain employs TRBV3-1 and TRBJ1-2, with 7 nucleotides matching TRBD1. The V and J ends lost 5 bases and 8 bases, in that order; junction bases with no gene match: 8. This CDR3 is built from 13 residues. Germline CDR1 reads LGHDT; CDR2 reads YNNKEL (reference sequence). CDR3 nucleotides: TGTGCCAGCAGCTCACAGGGGCTGGGCGGCTACACCTTC. Translation gives CASSSQGLGGYTF.

This clonotype was counted at least ten times. This beta chain appears as a stray read in a library generated for alpha chains; its size is not informative. CDR3 amino acids: CASSATAGNTIYF. In DNA form, the CDR3 reads TGTGCCAGCAGCGCCACCGCTGGAAACACCATATATTTT. The J gene is TRBJ1-3, the V gene TRBV7-2, with unresolved D. Trimming cost V 5 bases and J 2 bases, with 7 bases left between them. This CDR3 region has 13 residues. The germline CDR1 and CDR2 sequences are SGHTA and FQGNSA.

This clonotype was seen ten or more times. Since it is a stray read in a library aimed at alpha chains, this beta chain has a size that is not meaningful. The rearrangement joins TRBV28 to TRBJ2-2; D gene ambiguous. This CDR3 is built from 12 residues. Germline V gene lookup returns CDR1 MDHEN and CDR2 SYDVKM. V gave up 3 bases and J gave up 5 bases, with 4 bases separating them. CDR3 nucleotide sequence: TGTGCCAGCAGTTTGCTAACCGGGGAGCTGTTTTTT. The encoded protein is CASSLLTGELFF.

This clonotype was counted ten times or more. This beta chain is off target for a library built for alpha chains, so its abundance means little. The chain is built from TRBV12-3 or TRBV12-4 and TRBJ1-2, with no clear D. The CDR3 runs 13 residues. The germline V and J ends were trimmed by 3 bases and 6 bases, with 11 bases remaining between them. CDR3 sequence: CASSFSPTDGYTF. In DNA form, the CDR3 reads TGTGCCAGCAGTTTTAGCCCGACGGATGGCTACACCTTC.

This clonotype was seen a handful of times. In a library made to pick up alpha chains, this beta chain is a stray read with a size that means little. This chain connects TRBV13 to TRBJ1-1, with no clear D. Per the germline V gene, CDR1 is PRHDT and CDR2 is FYEKMQ (reference sequence). This CDR3 is 14 amino acids long. Trimming took off 3 bases at V and 3 bases at J, with 11 bases between the two ends. The CDR3 DNA is TGTGCCAGCAGCTTCCGGGAACGGGACACTGAAGCTTTCTTT. It codes for CASSFRERDTEAFF.